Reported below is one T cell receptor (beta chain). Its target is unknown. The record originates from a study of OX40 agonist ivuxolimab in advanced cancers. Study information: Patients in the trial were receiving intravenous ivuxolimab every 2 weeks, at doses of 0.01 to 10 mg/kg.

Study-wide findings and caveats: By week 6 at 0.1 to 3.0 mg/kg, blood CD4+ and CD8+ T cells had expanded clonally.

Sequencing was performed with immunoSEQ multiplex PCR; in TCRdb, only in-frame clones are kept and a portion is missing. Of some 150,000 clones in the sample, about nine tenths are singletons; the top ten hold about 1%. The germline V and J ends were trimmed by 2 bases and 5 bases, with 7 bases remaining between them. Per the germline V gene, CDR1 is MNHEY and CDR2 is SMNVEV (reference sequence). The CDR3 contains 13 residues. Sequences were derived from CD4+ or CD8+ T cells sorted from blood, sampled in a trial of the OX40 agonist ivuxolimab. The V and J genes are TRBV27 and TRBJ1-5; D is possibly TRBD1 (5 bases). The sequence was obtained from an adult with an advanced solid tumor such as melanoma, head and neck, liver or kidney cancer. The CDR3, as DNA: TGTGCCAGCAGTTTACGCAGGGATCAGCCCCAGCATTTT. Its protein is CASSLRRDQPQHF.